This T cell receptor beta chain was captured by sequencing in a study of blood T cell repertoires in COVID-19. The CDR3 sequence is 12 residues long. Germline-derived CDR1 and CDR2 are WNHNN and SYGVQD (reference sequence). Trimming pared 3 bases from V and 3 bases from J, leaving 4 bases between. Produced via immunoSEQ multiplex PCR; TCRdb's table is partial and in-frame only. Here the sample spans fewer than 200,000 clones, roughly 80% being singletons. The sample was peripheral blood. This chain uses TRBV10-1 with TRBJ2-3; D ambiguous. The receptor comes from a human donor in a cohort sampled during active COVID-19. The CDR3 DNA reads as TGCGCCAGCAGTGACGGGACAGATACGCAGTATTTT. Translation gives CASSDGTDTQYF.